This TCR beta chain came from a study of CD8 T cells in Susac syndrome. Sequencing of TCR beta was performed on blood CD8+ and CD4+ T cells. CDR3 size: 15 residues. Looked up from germline, CDR1 is MNHNY and CDR2 is SVGAGI (reference sequence). V shed 2 bases, J shed 3 bases, and the junction held 1 base outside the gene matches. An input of roughly 0.45 to 1 ug of RNA was subjected to reverse transcription using random hexamers. MiXCR, applied by TCRdb to the immunoSEQ multiplex PCR reads, yields one record per CDR3 protein. The table lists 95,000 or so distinct CDR3 sequences, over 85% of them singletons.

Sequencing was carried out using CD8+ T cells from PBMCs. The chain combines TRBV6-6 with TRBJ1-5, with 10 positions matching TRBD1. This TCR derives from a human donor in good health. The CDR3 nucleotides are TGTGCCAGCAGTTACGGGACAGGGGTCAATCAGCCCCAGCATTTT. Translated: CASSYGTGVNQPQHF.